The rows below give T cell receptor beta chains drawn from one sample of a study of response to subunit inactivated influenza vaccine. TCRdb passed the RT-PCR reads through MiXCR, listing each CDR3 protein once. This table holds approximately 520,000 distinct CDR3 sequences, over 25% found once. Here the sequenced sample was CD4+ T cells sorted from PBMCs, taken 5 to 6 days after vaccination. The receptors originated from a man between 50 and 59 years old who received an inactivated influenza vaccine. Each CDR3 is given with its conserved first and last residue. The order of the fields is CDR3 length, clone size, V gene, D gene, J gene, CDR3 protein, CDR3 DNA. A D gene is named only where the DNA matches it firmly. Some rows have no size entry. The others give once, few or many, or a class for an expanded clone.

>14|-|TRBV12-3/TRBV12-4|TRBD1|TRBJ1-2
CASSTGGSGYGYTF
TGTGCCAGCAGTACAGGGGGCTCGGGCTATGGCTACACCTTC
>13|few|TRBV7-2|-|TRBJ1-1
CASSTYKNTEAFF
TGTGCCAGCAGCACTTACAAGAACACTGAAGCTTTCTTT
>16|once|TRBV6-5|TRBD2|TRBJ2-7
CASSSTSGSPTHEQYF
TGTGCCAGCAGTTCGACTAGCGGGAGTCCGACCCACGAGCAGTACTTC
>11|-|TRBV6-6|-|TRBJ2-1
CASSHINEQFF
TGTGCCAGCAGTCACATAAATGAGCAGTTCTTC
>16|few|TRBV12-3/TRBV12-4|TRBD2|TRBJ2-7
CASSFGGGAGSYEQYF
TGTGCCAGCAGTTTTGGCGGGGGGGCCGGGTCCTACGAGCAGTACTTC
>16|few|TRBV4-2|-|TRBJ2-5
CASSQNPAAPKETQYF
TGTGCCAGCAGCCAAAATCCAGCGGCGCCCAAAGAGACCCAGTACTTC
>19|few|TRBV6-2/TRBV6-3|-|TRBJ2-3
CASSRLRDLTRQDSDTQYF
TGTGCCAGCAGTCGACTTCGGGACTTGACAAGACAAGACTCAGATACGCAGTATTTT
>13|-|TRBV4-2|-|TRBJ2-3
CASSQSRLDTQYF
TGTGCCAGCAGCCAGTCCCGTTTGGATACGCAGTATTTT
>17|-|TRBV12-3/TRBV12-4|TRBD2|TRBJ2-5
CASSLSSGGTVQETQYF
TGTGCCAGCAGTTTATCCAGCGGGGGGACCGTACAAGAGACCCAGTACTTC
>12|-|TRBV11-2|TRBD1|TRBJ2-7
CASTGGGTGQYF
TGTGCCAGCACCGGAGGTGGGACAGGGCAGTACTTC
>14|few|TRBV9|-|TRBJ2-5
CASSPATAWQTQYF
TGTGCCAGCAGCCCCGCGACAGCGTGGCAGACCCAGTACTTC
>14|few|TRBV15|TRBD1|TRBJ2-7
CATSRDWTGFEQYF
TGTGCCACCAGCAGAGATTGGACAGGGTTTGAGCAGTACTTC
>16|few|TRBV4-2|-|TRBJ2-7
CASSQGGGQESYEQYF
TGTGCCAGCAGCCAGGGGGGGGGACAGGAGTCCTACGAGCAGTACTTC
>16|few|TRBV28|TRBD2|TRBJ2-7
CASRPRTSGRVYEQYF
TGTGCCAGCAGGCCCCGGACTAGCGGGAGGGTTTACGAGCAGTACTTC
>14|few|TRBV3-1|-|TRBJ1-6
CASSRRAGSSPLHF
TGTGCCAGCAGCCGACGGGCAGGTTCTTCACCCCTCCACTTT
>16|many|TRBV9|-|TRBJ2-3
CASSPLVGVDTDTQYF
TGTGCCAGCAGCCCCCTTGTAGGGGTGGACACAGATACGCAGTATTTT
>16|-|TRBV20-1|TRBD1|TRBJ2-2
CSAKTYRGPYTGELFF
TGCAGTGCTAAGACTTACAGGGGGCCGTACACCGGGGAGCTGTTTTTT
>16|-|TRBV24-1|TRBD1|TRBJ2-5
CATSDWTGERQETQYF
TGTGCCACCAGTGATTGGACAGGGGAGCGTCAAGAGACCCAGTACTTC
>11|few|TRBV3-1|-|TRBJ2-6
CASHGANVLTF
TGTGCCAGTCATGGCGCCAACGTCCTGACTTTC
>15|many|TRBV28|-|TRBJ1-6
CASSSPGERDSPLHF
TGTGCCAGCAGTTCCCCTGGGGAGAGGGATTCACCCCTCCACTTT
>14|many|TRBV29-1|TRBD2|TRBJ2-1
CSVVSGGPYNEQFF
TGCAGCGTTGTCTCGGGAGGGCCCTACAATGAGCAGTTCTTC
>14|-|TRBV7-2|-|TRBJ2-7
CASSQMRMAYEQYF
TGTGCCAGCAGCCAAATGAGAATGGCCTACGAGCAGTACTTC
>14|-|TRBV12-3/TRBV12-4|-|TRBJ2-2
CASSFGVNTGELFF
TGTGCCAGCAGTTTCGGTGTGAACACCGGGGAGCTGTTTTTT
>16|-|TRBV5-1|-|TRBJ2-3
CASSLGGAGLTDTQYF
TGCGCCAGCAGCTTGGGGGGGGCAGGGCTCACAGATACGCAGTATTTT
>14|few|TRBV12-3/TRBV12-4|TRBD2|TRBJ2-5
CASSPAGGLETQYF
TGTGCCAGCAGTCCCGCGGGGGGGCTAGAGACCCAGTACTTC
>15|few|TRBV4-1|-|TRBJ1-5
CASSQPYSSNQPQHF
TGCGCCAGCAGCCAACCCTACAGTAGCAATCAGCCCCAGCATTTT
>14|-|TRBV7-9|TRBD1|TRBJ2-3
CASSLNRGTDTQYF
TGTGCCAGCAGCTTAAACAGGGGGACAGATACGCAGTATTTT
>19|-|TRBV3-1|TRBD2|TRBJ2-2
CASSPRYSSGSENTGELFF
TGTGCCAGCAGTCCAAGGTATTCTAGCGGGAGTGAGAACACCGGGGAGCTGTTTTTT
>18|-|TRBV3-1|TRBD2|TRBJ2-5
CASSQGASGGAGQETQYF
TGTGCCAGCAGCCAAGGAGCTAGCGGGGGGGCCGGACAAGAGACCCAGTACTTC
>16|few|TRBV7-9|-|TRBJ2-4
CASSSGVWGAKNIQYF
TGTGCCAGCAGCTCAGGGGTCTGGGGCGCGAAAAACATTCAGTACTTC
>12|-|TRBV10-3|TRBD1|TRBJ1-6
CAISEPGTELLF
TGTGCCATCAGTGAGCCTGGGACAGAACTCCTCTTT
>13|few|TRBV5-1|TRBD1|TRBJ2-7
CASRTGTTYEQYF
TGCGCCAGCAGGACAGGGACGACCTACGAGCAGTACTTC
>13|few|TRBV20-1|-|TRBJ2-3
CSAFLAGTDTQYF
TGCAGTGCTTTCTTAGCGGGCACAGATACGCAGTATTTT
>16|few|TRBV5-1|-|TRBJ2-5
CASSLGGRILGETQYF
TGCGCCAGCAGCTTGGGTGGGAGAATTCTCGGAGAGACCCAGTACTTC
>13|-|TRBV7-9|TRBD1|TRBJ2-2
CASSWTGRKELFF
TGTGCCAGCAGCTGGACAGGCCGGAAAGAGCTGTTTTTT
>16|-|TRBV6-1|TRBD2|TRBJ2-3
CASSTTRAGGPDTQYF
TGTGCCAGCAGTACGACCCGGGCGGGGGGGCCCGATACGCAGTATTTT
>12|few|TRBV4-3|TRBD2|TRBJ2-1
CASSPGAGGQFF
TGCGCCAGCAGCCCAGGGGCGGGGGGGCAGTTCTTC
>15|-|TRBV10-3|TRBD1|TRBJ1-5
CAISAQDRGKQPQHF
TGTGCCATCAGTGCTCAGGACAGGGGAAAACAGCCCCAGCATTTT
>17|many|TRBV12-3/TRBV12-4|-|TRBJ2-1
CASSPGQWRGSYNEQFF
TGTGCCAGCAGCCCGGGACAGTGGAGGGGCTCCTACAATGAGCAGTTCTTC
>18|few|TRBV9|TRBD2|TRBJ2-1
CANSAGLASAYKGDEQFF
TGTGCCAACAGCGCGGGACTAGCGTCGGCTTACAAGGGAGATGAGCAGTTCTTC
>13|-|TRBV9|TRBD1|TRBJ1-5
CASSGTGHQPQHF
TGTGCCAGCAGTGGGACAGGCCATCAGCCCCAGCATTTT
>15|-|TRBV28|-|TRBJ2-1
CASSPTSPAYNEQFF
TGTGCCAGCAGCCCGACTTCCCCTGCCTACAATGAGCAGTTCTTC
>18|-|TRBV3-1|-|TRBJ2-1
CASSQGVKGRSSYNEQFF
TGTGCCAGCAGCCAAGGGGTAAAGGGGAGGAGCTCCTACAATGAGCAGTTCTTC
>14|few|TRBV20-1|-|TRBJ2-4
CSALRGLAKNIQYF
TGCAGTGCCTTAAGGGGTTTAGCCAAAAACATTCAGTACTTC
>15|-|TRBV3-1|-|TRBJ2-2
CASSWRGRHTGELFF
TGTGCCAGCAGCTGGCGGGGTAGACACACCGGGGAGCTGTTTTTT
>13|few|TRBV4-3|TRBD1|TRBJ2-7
CASSQIQGNEQYF
TGCGCCAGCAGCCAAATACAGGGGAACGAGCAGTACTTC
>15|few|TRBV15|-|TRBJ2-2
CATSRDLKGPGELFF
TGTGCCACCAGCAGAGATTTGAAGGGACCCGGGGAGCTGTTTTTT
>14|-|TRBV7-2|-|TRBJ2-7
CASSLVPTSYEQYF
TGTGCCAGCAGCTTAGTACCGACCTCCTACGAGCAGTACTTC
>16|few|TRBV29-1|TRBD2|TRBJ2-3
CSVAGLAGEGTDTQYF
TGCAGCGTCGCCGGACTAGCGGGAGAGGGGACAGATACGCAGTATTTT
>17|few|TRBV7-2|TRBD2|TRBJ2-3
CASSLVGVGGAADTQYF
TGTGCCAGCAGCTTAGTAGGGGTCGGGGGGGCGGCAGATACGCAGTATTTT
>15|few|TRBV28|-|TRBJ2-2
CASSQPRGMVPELFF
TGTGCCAGCAGCCAACCCCGTGGAATGGTTCCGGAGCTGTTTTTT
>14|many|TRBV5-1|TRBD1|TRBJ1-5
CASSADRGGQPQHF
TGCGCCAGCAGCGCGGACAGGGGAGGGCAGCCCCAGCATTTT
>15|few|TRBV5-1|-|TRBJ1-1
CASSLGTGLGTEAFF
TGCGCCAGCAGCTTGGGTACCGGGTTGGGCACTGAAGCTTTCTTT
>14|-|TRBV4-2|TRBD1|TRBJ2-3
CASSQGTGGDTQYF
TGTGCCAGCAGCCAAGGTACAGGGGGGGATACGCAGTATTTT
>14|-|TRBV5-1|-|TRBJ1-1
CASSQGPENTEAFF
TGCGCCAGCAGTCAGGGGCCAGAGAACACTGAAGCTTTCTTT
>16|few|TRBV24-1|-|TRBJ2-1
CATSDGTGVTYNEQFF
TGTGCCACCAGTGATGGGACGGGGGTAACCTACAATGAGCAGTTCTTC
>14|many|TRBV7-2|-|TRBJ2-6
CASSRMSGANVLTF
TGTGCCAGCAGCCGTATGAGTGGGGCCAACGTCCTGACTTTC